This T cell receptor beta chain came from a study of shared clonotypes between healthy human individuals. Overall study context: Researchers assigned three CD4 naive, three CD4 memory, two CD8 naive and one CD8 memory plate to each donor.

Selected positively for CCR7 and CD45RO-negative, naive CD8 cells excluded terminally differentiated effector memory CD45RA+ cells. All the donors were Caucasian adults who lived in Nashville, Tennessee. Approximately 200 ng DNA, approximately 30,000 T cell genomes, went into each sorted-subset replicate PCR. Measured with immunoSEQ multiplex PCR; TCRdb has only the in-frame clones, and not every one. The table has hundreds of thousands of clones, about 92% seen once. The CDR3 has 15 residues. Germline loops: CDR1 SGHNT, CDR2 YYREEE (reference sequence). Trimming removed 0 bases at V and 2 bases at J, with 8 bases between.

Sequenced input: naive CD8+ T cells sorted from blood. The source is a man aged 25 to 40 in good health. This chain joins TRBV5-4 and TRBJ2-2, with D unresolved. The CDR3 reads CASSLVSGNTGELFF. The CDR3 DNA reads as TGTGCCAGCAGCTTGGTCTCGGGTAACACCGGGGAGCTGTTTTTT.